Described below is a single TCR beta chain sequence and its context. The CDR3 extends over 13 amino acids. Germline V gives CDR1 LGHNA, CDR2 YSLEER. V was cut by 0 bases and J by 4 bases, with 7 bases left in between. These data are taken from a study of blood T cell repertoires in COVID-19. Study-wide background: Acute and convalescent COVID-19 samples came from the United States, Italy and Spain. T cells, B-cell-depleted T cells, or PBMCs provided the cDNA or gDNA that served as material.

Authors' methods: Nucleated cell number was recorded as an estimate derived from reference gene primer amplification. Clones were read by immunoSEQ multiplex PCR, and TCRdb kept only the in-frame ones, dropping some. Clone size and V and J calls were adopted from that table, with D and trimming inferred from the DNA. Of under 85,000 clones in the sample, more than 80% were seen once. The sample taken for sequencing was peripheral blood. The receptor was isolated from an elderly man with acute or convalescent COVID-19. This sequence joins TRBV4-3 and TRBJ2-7; possible D gene TRBD2, 6 bases. The CDR3 loop is CASSQEAGYEQYF. CDR3 sequence (DNA): TGCGCCAGCAGCCAAGAGGCGGGGTACGAGCAGTACTTC.